Sequencing of this T cell receptor beta chain was carried out in a study of human T cells and chemical hapten exposure. Study background: In the sensitization step, 2% DPC was placed on roughly 2 cm by roughly 2 cm of upper inner arm skin. Patients, mostly women, had alopecia areata, alopecia totalis or alopecia universalis. Points from the study as a whole: In comparison with controls, expanded TCRs gave rise to a significantly larger number of large CDR3 similarity clusters.

The time point denotes: pre-sensitization, week 0. The treatment: therapeutic diphenylcyclopropenone sensitization with weekly scalp DPC. In the original processing: Samples contained a median of roughly 96,000 TCRs, with a range of about 23,224 to 700,000. TCRdb re-analysed the RACE reads in MiXCR, keeping a single row per CDR3 protein. The V and J calls, along with clone size, are taken from TCRdb and not from the paper's own processing. The sample contains a few hundred thousand distinct CDR3 sequences, about 8.1% of which appear only once. This clonotype was observed a handful of times. No antigen is known for it. This receptor was identified in a woman aged 40 to 49 with alopecia areata. Some clones in this sample may be carry-over from other donors' samples. This material consisted of whole blood, taken in connection with sensitization to the hapten diphenylcyclopropenone (DPC).

This CDR3 is CASSDPGQGMYEKLFF. The CDR3 bases are TGTGCCAGCAGTGACCCCGGACAGGGGATGTATGAAAAACTGTTTTTT. The chain couples TRBV25-1 to TRBJ1-4; 9 bases agree with TRBD1. CDR1 and CDR2 (germline): MGHDK, SYGVNS. This CDR3 contains 16 residues. The ends lost 3 bases at V and 6 bases at J; junction bases unmatched: 8.